The 10 T cell receptor beta chains in this list originate from one sample, sequenced in a study of a mutant IDH1 vaccine in newly diagnosed glioma. The time point denotes: week 35, safety follow-up. Doses of 300 ug of mutant IDH1 20-mer peptide were given with topical imiquimod. The method was immunoSEQ multiplex PCR; TCRdb's version includes in-frame clones alone and lacks a portion of them. The sample records about 54,000 clones, about 85% being singletons. Antigens for these TCRs are unknown. Sample: PBMCs, taken from a glioma patient whose treatment included an IDH1 peptide vaccine. These receptors originate from a woman between 18 and 30 years old with glioma.

The V gene is TRBV7-2, the J gene TRBJ1-2; D gene uncertain. V shed 5 bases and J shed 3 bases, with 13 bases lying between them. Germline-derived CDR1 and CDR2 are SGHTA and FQGNSA. The CDR3 runs to 14 residues. The CDR3 sequence: CASSPLRGDYGYTF. The CDR3 bases are TGTGCCAGCAGCCCTCTGCGGGGTGACTATGGCTACACCTTC.

This clone was seen a handful of times. This chain connects TRBV7-9 to TRBJ1-1, with 11 bases matching TRBD1. CDR1 is SEHNR and CDR2 is FQNEAQ in the germline V gene (reference sequence). There are 15 residues in the CDR3. V shed 4 bases, J shed 1 base, and the junction held 2 bases outside the gene matches. CDR3 sequence: CASSSGQGANTEAFF. Written as DNA, the CDR3 is TGTGCCAGCAGCTCCGGACAGGGGGCGAACACTGAAGCTTTCTTT.

The rearrangement joins TRBV11-2 to TRBJ1-2; TRBD1 might be the D (5 bases). The germline V gene has CDR1 SGHAT and CDR2 FQNNGV. This CDR3 is built from 12 residues. V was pared by 1 base and J by 7 bases, with 7 bases between. The CDR3 DNA reads as TGTGCCAGCAGCTTAGTTCAGGGTGGCTACACCTTC. The encoded protein is CASSLVQGGYTF.

The chain is built from TRBV2 and TRBJ2-7; D is possibly TRBD1 (6 bases). Per germline, CDR1 SNHLY and CDR2 FYNNEI. The CDR3 has 15 amino acids. V lost 3 bases to trimming and J lost 4 bases, with 16 bases between them. The CDR3 nucleotides are TGTGCCAGCAGTGATCGGGGCAGGGGAATGTACGAGCAGTACTTC. Residues: CASSDRGRGMYEQYF.

The chain is built from TRBV6-1 and TRBJ1-5; D is uncertain. Trimming took 9 bases from V and 7 from J, leaving 7 bases between them. Per germline, CDR1 MNHNS and CDR2 SASEGT. The CDR3 runs 10 residues. The CDR3 bases are TGTGCCAGTGGGTGGCAGCCCCAGCATTTT. Protein: CASGWQPQHF.

CDR3 DNA: TGTGCCAGCAGCTTAGATCGGGCAGGTCTTTATGGCTACACCTTC. Protein sequence: CASSLDRAGLYGYTF. The chain combines TRBV11-2 with TRBJ1-2; D is ambiguous. The germline V gene encodes CDR1 SGHAT and CDR2 FQNNGV. Trimming stripped 0 bases from V and 5 bases from J, with 13 bases between. The CDR3 has 15 residues.

The chain joins TRBV18 to TRBJ2-2; perhaps TRBD2 as D (6 bases). Trimming stripped 4 bases from V and 1 base from J, with 10 bases between. This CDR3 region has 15 residues. Germline lookup yields CDR1 KGHSH and CDR2 LQKENI. The CDR3 region is CASSLTGVNTGELFF. The DNA of the CDR3 is TGTGCCAGCTCACTCACGGGAGTGAACACCGGGGAGCTGTTTTTT.

This clone was counted only a few times. The chain has TRBV6-1 and TRBJ1-5; 10 bases fit TRBD1. With 2 bases clipped from V and 6 bases from J, the junction kept 7 bases outside the gene matches. The CDR3 consists of 16 residues. Germline values: CDR1 MNHNS, CDR2 SASEGT. CDR3 DNA: TGTGCCAGCAGTGAAATGGGACAGGGGTTTGCTCAGCCCCAGCATTTT. Its protein is CASSEMGQGFAQPQHF.

This CDR3 is CAWAGTSLMPEQYF. In DNA form, the CDR3 reads TGTGCCTGGGCGGGGACTAGCCTTATGCCCGAGCAGTACTTC. The chain has TRBV30 and TRBJ2-7; 9 positions match TRBD2. The CDR3 sequence is 14 residues long. Germline V gives CDR1 GTSNPN, CDR2 SVGIG (reference sequence). V trimming: 5 bases; J trimming: 6 bases; junction bases outside the gene matches: 11.

This sequence joins TRBV18 and TRBJ1-2, with 8 bases aligning to TRBD1. The CDR3 runs to 15 residues. From germline, CDR1 is KGHSH and CDR2 LQKENI. With 6 bases clipped from V and 5 bases from J, the junction kept 11 bases outside the gene matches. The CDR3 reads CASSYGQGRNYGYTF. The CDR3 nucleotides read TGTGCCAGCTCCTACGGACAGGGAAGGAATTATGGCTACACCTTC.